The 30 T cell receptor beta chains given below trace back to one sample, sequenced in a study of blood T cell repertoires in COVID-19. Sequencing used immunoSEQ multiplex PCR; TCRdb keeps in-frame clones, though not all of them. This table has 280,000 or so clones, approximately 88% appearing once. The sample was peripheral blood. All receptors derive from a young woman who had recovered from COVID-19.

The chain recombines TRBV27 with TRBJ2-3, with D possibly matching TRBD2 (7 bases). CDR3 length: 15 residues. CDR1 is MNHEY and CDR2 is SMNVEV in the germline V gene (reference sequence). V was clipped by 1 base and J by 5 bases, with 13 bases between them. CDR3 nucleotide sequence: TGTGCCAGCAGTTTATTAGGGGGGGTGAGAGATACGCAGTATTTT. Amino acids: CASSLLGGVRDTQYF.

V gene TRBV11-2 combines with J gene TRBJ2-7; maybe TRBD2 (6 bases). Germline CDR1 and CDR2: SGHAT and FQNNGV. This CDR3 contains 15 residues. Deletions cut 1 base from V and 5 bases from J, with 15 bases between. In nucleotides, the CDR3 is TGTGCCAGCAGCTTAGGGGTGGGGGGTCTCAACGAGCAGTACTTC. As protein: CASSLGVGGLNEQYF.

The gene calls are TRBV6-5 and TRBJ1-4; D perhaps matches TRBD1 (6 bases). The V gene's germline CDR1 is MNHEY and CDR2 SVGAGI. The CDR3 has 13 residues. V lost 10 bases, J lost 3 bases, and 12 bases lay in between. The CDR3 coding sequence is TGTGCCACCCGGGGGGGCGCTAATGAAAAACTGTTTTTT. It translates to CATRGGANEKLFF.

This clone appeared once. The chain uses TRBV4-1 and TRBJ2-7, with 10 bases lining up with TRBD2. The junction had 8 bases not matched to a gene; V was cut back by 1 base and J by 2 bases. Germline V gene sequence: CDR1 MGHRA, CDR2 YSYEKL. The CDR3 covers 17 residues. DNA of the CDR3: TGCGCCAGCAGCCAAGCGTACAGCGGGGGGGCAACCTACGAGCAGTACTTC. This codes for CASSQAYSGGATYEQYF.

V usage is TRBV27 and J usage is TRBJ2-7, with TRBD1 identical over 8 bases. From germline, CDR1 is MNHEY and CDR2 SMNVEV (reference sequence). The CDR3 is 14 amino acids. The V segment lost 5 bases and the J segment 4 bases; nucleotides outside the gene matches: 7. DNA of the CDR3: TGTGCCAGCAGTGACGGACAGGGTATATACGAGCAGTACTTC. Protein: CASSDGQGIYEQYF.

The J gene is TRBJ1-6, the V gene TRBV18, with 11 bases identical to TRBD1. The CDR3 loop spans 16 amino acids. Looked up from germline, CDR1 is KGHSH and CDR2 is LQKENI. V trimming: 4 bases; J trimming: 8 bases; junction bases outside the gene matches: 7. In DNA form, the CDR3 reads TGTGCCAGCTCACTCTTAAGGACAGGGGGCTATTCACCCCTCCACTTT. Protein product: CASSLLRTGGYSPLHF.

This clone has a single count. V gene TRBV30 combines with J gene TRBJ1-4; D not certain. The germline V gene encodes CDR1 GTSNPN and CDR2 SVGIG (reference sequence). The length of the CDR3 is 14 residues. Between the trimmed V and J ends, which lost 2 bases and 0 bases, there was a span of 7 bases. The CDR3 DNA sequence: TGTGCCTGGAGTTGGGGAGCAACTAATGAAAAACTGTTTTTT. Translated: CAWSWGATNEKLFF.

The chain employs TRBV18 and TRBJ1-2; 8 bases match TRBD1. Germline V gene lookup returns CDR1 KGHSH and CDR2 LQKENI. Unmatched junction bases numbered 8, after V lost 1 base and J lost 4 bases. The CDR3 covers 16 residues. The CDR3 spells CASSPLFAGGSYGYTF. DNA for the CDR3: TGTGCCAGCTCACCACTTTTTGCAGGGGGCAGCTATGGCTACACCTTC.

CDR3 sequence: CASSFSRGTGFQEEQYF. CDR3 bases: TGTGCCAGCAGCTTTAGTAGGGGGACAGGGTTTCAGGAAGAGCAGTACTTC. The chain has TRBV7-2 and TRBJ2-7; 9 bases are a match to TRBD1. The CDR3 contains 17 residues. V was pared by 3 bases and J by 7 bases, with 16 bases of the junction left unmatched. Germline V gene sequence: CDR1 SGHTA, CDR2 FQGNSA.

The rearrangement uses TRBV24-1 and TRBJ1-1; no definite D call. The germline V and J ends were trimmed by 4 bases and 3 bases, with 8 bases remaining between them. The CDR3 covers 13 residues. Germline V lookup: CDR1 KGHDR, CDR2 SFDVKD. CDR3 region: CATSERADTEAFF. DNA for the CDR3: TGTGCCACCAGTGAGAGGGCAGACACTGAAGCTTTCTTT.

A single count supports this clone. V and J are TRBV4-3 and TRBJ2-1; TRBD1 might be the D (6 bases). Germline V gene sequence: CDR1 LGHNA, CDR2 YSLEER. V shed 0 bases and J shed 5 bases, with 17 bases lying between them. The CDR3 spans 17 residues. The CDR3 region has the DNA TGCGCCAGCAGCCAAGAAATTAGCACAGGGTACGACAATGAGCAGTTCTTC. This encodes CASSQEISTGYDNEQFF.

This chain uses TRBV5-6 with TRBJ1-2, with D possibly TRBD1 on 5 matching bases. The CDR3 is 12 residues long. The germline V gene encodes CDR1 SGHDT and CDR2 YYEEEE. V was cut by 4 bases and J by 4 bases, with 8 bases left in between. The DNA of the CDR3 is TGTGCCAGCAGCGACAGAGCCTATGGCTACACCTTC. This gives the protein CASSDRAYGYTF.

The chain has TRBV10-1 and TRBJ2-4, with 8 bases fitting TRBD1. The junction had 8 bases not matched to a gene; V was cut back by 10 bases and J by 6 bases. CDR3 length: 13 residues. Germline loops: CDR1 WNHNN, CDR2 SYGVQD (reference sequence). The CDR3 protein is CANPGTGGNIQYF. DNA of the CDR3: TGCGCCAACCCCGGGACAGGAGGAAACATTCAGTACTTC.

This chain joins TRBV29-1 and TRBJ2-7; 10 bases match TRBD1. Trimming cost V 4 bases and J 2 bases; bases outside gene matches: 5. Germline V lookup: CDR1 SQVTM, CDR2 ANQGSEA. The CDR3 length is 14 residues. Written as DNA, the CDR3 is TGCAGCGTTGTCGACAGGGGGCTTCCCTACGAGCAGTACTTC. Protein product: CSVVDRGLPYEQYF.

In this sample, this clone turned up once. CDR3 coding DNA: TGTGCCAGCAGTGAACAGGGTTCCTACACAGATACGCAGTATTTT. It is translated as CASSEQGSYTDTQYF. The rearrangement uses TRBV2 and TRBJ2-3; possibly TRBD1 for D (5 bases). Germline CDR1 SNHLY, CDR2 FYNNEI. Trimming shortened V by 2 bases and J by 2 bases, and 11 bases separated the two germline ends. The CDR3 has 15 amino acids.

The gene calls are TRBV2 and TRBJ2-2; the D is unclear. There are 15 residues in the CDR3. Germline assignment: CDR1 SNHLY and CDR2 FYNNEI. Deletions cut 2 bases from V and 0 bases from J, with 7 bases between. The CDR3 DNA reads as TGTGCCAGCAGTGAATGGCAAACGAACACCGGGGAGCTGTTTTTT. It is translated as CASSEWQTNTGELFF.

This chain links TRBV28 with TRBJ2-3; 9 nucleotides align to TRBD1. Trimming at V came to 6 bases and at J to 3 bases, leaving 7 bases not matched to a gene. The germline CDR1 and CDR2 sequences are MDHEN and SYDVKM. The CDR3 extends over 15 amino acids. The CDR3: CASSLSGQGTDTQYF. CDR3 nucleotides: TGTGCCAGCAGCCTATCCGGACAGGGGACAGATACGCAGTATTTT.

This chain joins TRBV5-1 and TRBJ1-1, with TRBD1 as a possible D gene (6 bases). Germline CDR1 reads SGHRS; CDR2 reads YFSETQ. The CDR3 spans 15 residues. V was clipped by 2 bases and J by 4 bases, with 15 bases between them. The CDR3 DNA reads as TGCGCCAGCAGCTTACTACTCGGGGGGCCCACTGAAGCTTTCTTT. This gives the protein CASSLLLGGPTEAFF.

In DNA form, the CDR3 reads TGTGCCAGCAGTCGGGGGAGGGGCAGGTATAATTCACCCCTCCACTTT. As protein: CASSRGRGRYNSPLHF. V gene TRBV28 combines with J gene TRBJ1-6; the D gene is possibly TRBD1 (5 bases). CDR1 is MDHEN, CDR2 SYDVKM, per germline. Trimming removed 5 bases from V and 4 bases from J, with 15 bases in between. The CDR3 loop spans 16 amino acids. Complete variable domain (other parts from reference TRBV28 and TRBJ1-6): DVKVTQSSRYLVKRTGEKVFLECVQDMDHENMFWYRQDPGLGLRLIYFSYDVKMKEKGDIPEGYSVSREKKERFSLILESASTNQTSMYLCASSRGRGRYNSPLHFGNGTRLTVT.

CDR3 protein: CATSDGQSYEQYF. The CDR3 DNA is TGTGCCACCAGTGATGGACAGTCCTACGAGCAGTACTTC. The gene calls are TRBV24-1 and TRBJ2-7; TRBD1 might be the D (6 bases). The CDR3 spans 13 residues. Germline V CDR1 and CDR2: KGHDR, SFDVKD. Trimming stripped 3 bases from V and 1 base from J, with 6 bases between.

The chain couples TRBV24-1 to TRBJ2-2; weak D call: TRBD1 (5 bases). The V and J ends lost 3 bases and 2 bases respectively, with 9 bases between them. The CDR3 totals 15 residues. CDR1 KGHDR and CDR2 SFDVKD come from the germline V gene. Here the CDR3 reads CATSDNRRNTGELFF. The CDR3 region has the DNA TGTGCCACCAGTGATAACAGGCGAAACACCGGGGAGCTGTTTTTT.

The DNA of the CDR3 is TGCAGTGCTAGTGTCCCTAGCGGGGAGAACGAGCAGTACTTC. Protein sequence: CSASVPSGENEQYF. This rearrangement joins TRBV20-1 to TRBJ2-7; 9 bases are a match to TRBD2. Unmatched junction bases numbered 8, after V lost 3 bases and J lost 5 bases. Germline V gives CDR1 DFQATT, CDR2 SNEGSKA (reference sequence). CDR3 length: 14 amino acids.

The chain couples TRBV6-5 to TRBJ2-7, with D possibly matching TRBD1 (6 bases). Trimming left V 5 bases short and J 0 bases short, with 8 bases between. This CDR3 is 13 amino acids long. CDR1 MNHEY and CDR2 SVGAGI come from the germline V gene. CDR3 in DNA: TGTGCCAGCAGTCGGGACAACTCCTACGAGCAGTACTTC. Translation: CASSRDNSYEQYF.

This clone was found a few times. This sequence joins TRBV5-1 and TRBJ2-5, with D possibly matching TRBD2 (6 bases). This CDR3 has 15 amino acids. Trimming removed 2 bases from V and 5 bases from J, with 16 bases in between. Germline V CDR1 and CDR2: SGHRS, YFSETQ. CDR3 coding DNA: TGCGCCAGCAGCTTTGCGGGGCCCCTCGGGGAGACCCAGTACTTC. This encodes CASSFAGPLGETQYF.

The chain combines TRBV6-5 with TRBJ1-4, with a weak D call TRBD1 (6 bases). Trimming removed 5 bases at V and 0 bases at J, with 10 bases between. Germline values: CDR1 MNHEY, CDR2 SVGAGI. CDR3 length equals 15 residues. The DNA for the CDR3 is TGTGCCAGCAGTACTCGGACAGCAACTAATGAAAAACTGTTTTTT. Its translation: CASSTRTATNEKLFF.

The chain combines TRBV24-1 with TRBJ2-7, with D tentatively TRBD1 (5 bases). Germline lookup yields CDR1 KGHDR and CDR2 SFDVKD. The CDR3 is 14 residues long. The V gene lost 7 bases and the J gene lost 2 bases, with 14 bases spanning the gap. DNA of the CDR3: TGTGCCACCAGGGATCCAGGGAATGCCTACGAGCAGTACTTC. This sequence encodes CATRDPGNAYEQYF.

V gene TRBV28 combines with J gene TRBJ1-1; no definite D call. Deletions cut 4 bases from V and 0 bases from J, with 9 bases between. The germline CDR1 and CDR2 sequences are MDHEN and SYDVKM. This CDR3 is 14 amino acids long. In DNA form, the CDR3 reads TGTGCCAGCAGTTCCCCTTTCCTGAACACTGAAGCTTTCTTT. Amino acids: CASSSPFLNTEAFF. The complete variable domain, with remaining parts taken from reference TRBV28 and TRBJ1-1, reads DVKVTQSSRYLVKRTGEKVFLECVQDMDHENMFWYRQDPGLGLRLIYFSYDVKMKEKGDIPEGYSVSREKKERFSLILESASTNQTSMYLCASSSPFLNTEAFFGQGTRLTVV.

CDR3 sequence reads: CASSAGSGTPYQETQYF. The CDR3 nucleotides are TGTGCCAGCAGCGCGGGTTCCGGGACACCGTACCAAGAGACCCAGTACTTC. The chain couples TRBV9 to TRBJ2-5; weak D call: TRBD1 (6 bases). Germline V gene data show CDR1 as SGDLS and CDR2 as YYNGEE. V shed 3 bases and J shed 0 bases, with 18 bases lying between them. CDR3 length equals 17 residues.

The chain is built from TRBV6-6 and TRBJ2-7, with D tentatively TRBD2 (5 bases). V was pared by 3 bases and J by 2 bases, with 11 bases between. The CDR3 spans 14 residues. The V gene's germline CDR1 is MNHNY and CDR2 SVGAGI (reference sequence). DNA of the CDR3: TGTGCCAGCAGTTATCTTGGGAGAGCCTACGAGCAGTACTTC. Translation: CASSYLGRAYEQYF.

CDR3: CASSSTGGPPGNTIYF. DNA for the CDR3: TGTGCCAGCAGCTCGACAGGGGGCCCACCTGGAAACACCATATATTTT. The V call is TRBV5-5, the J call TRBJ1-3; TRBD1 aligns across 10 bases. CDR1 and CDR2 from the germline V gene are SGHKS and YYEKEE (reference sequence). J gave up 2 bases and V 3 bases, and 5 bases lay outside the gene matches. This CDR3 spans 16 amino acids. Supplemented by reference TRBV5-5 and TRBJ1-3, the full variable domain reads DAGVTQSPTHLIKTRGQQVTLRCSPISGHKSVSWYQQVLGQGPQFIFQYYEKEERGRGNFPDRFSARQFPNYSSELNVNALLLGDSALYLCASSSTGGPPGNTIYFGEGSWLTVV.